This T cell receptor beta chain was retrieved from a study of beta chain features in type 1 diabetes. The wider study: No patient-donor differences in age, gender, total cells or subset yield.

One heparinised blood draw averaging around 110 mL was given by each donor. Expressed TCRB transcripts were sequenced because the isolated RNA had all been reverse transcribed beforehand. Sequencing used immunoSEQ multiplex PCR; TCRdb keeps in-frame clones, though not all of them. The sample lists about 620,000 clones, about 14% seen once, with around 0.095% in the top ten. Turning to this clone: Its cognate antigen is unknown.

Study observations and caveats: People with Type 1 diabetes carried modestly yet significantly shorter TCRB CDR3s in all four CD4+ subsets.

CDR1 is ENHRY and CDR2 is SYGVKD in the germline V gene. This CDR3 spans 15 amino acids. Germline trimming cut 7 bases from V and 0 bases from J; bases unmatched to any gene: 5. The chain joins TRBV10-3 to TRBJ1-3; TRBD1 matches 8 bases. The receptor comes from a young man in good health. Sequenced material: naive CD4+ T cells from blood. The CDR3 sequence: CAITKDRVSGNTIYF. The DNA of the CDR3 is TGTGCCATCACCAAGGACAGGGTCTCTGGAAACACCATATATTTT.